The 27 T cell receptor beta chains below were found in one sample sequenced in a study of cytomegalovirus exposure and HLA in healthy donors. The data were produced by immunoSEQ multiplex PCR, yet TCRdb's version contains in-frame clones alone and is incomplete. Of 150,000 to 200,000 clones in the sample, approximately 81% were seen once. The sequencing sample was made of PBMCs. The receptors were sampled from a man between 25 and 39 years old in good health and CMV-seropositive.

The chain uses TRBV25-1 and TRBJ1-2; D is possibly TRBD1 (5 bases). Germline CDR1 MGHDK, CDR2 SYGVNS. V was shortened by 3 bases and J by 6 bases, with 17 bases between the two germline ends. The CDR3 runs 15 residues. The CDR3 DNA sequence: TGTGCCAGCAGTGACCCTGGCAGGGCGAAGAATGGCTACACCTTC. Its protein product is CASSDPGRAKNGYTF.

The chain employs TRBV9 and TRBJ1-4; a possible D gene is TRBD1 (5 bases). Trimming left V 5 bases short and J 2 bases short, with 16 bases between. This CDR3 spans 16 amino acids. Germline V gives CDR1 SGDLS, CDR2 YYNGEE. The CDR3 bases are TGTGCCAGCAGGCAAGATCAGGGCCAGACTAATGAAAAACTGTTTTTT. As protein: CASRQDQGQTNEKLFF. Filled out from reference TRBV9 and TRBJ1-4, the complete variable domain reads DSGVTQTPKHLITATGQRVTLRCSPRSGDLSVYWYQQSLDQGLQFLIQYYNGEERAKGNILERFSAQQFPDLHSELNLSSLELGDSALYFCASRQDQGQTNEKLFFGSGTQLSVL.

The V gene is TRBV28, the J gene TRBJ2-7, with TRBD1 matching 8 bases. The CDR3 consists of 13 residues. CDR1 and CDR2 (germline): MDHEN, SYDVKM. Unmatched junction bases numbered 9, after V lost 5 bases and J lost 9 bases. The CDR3 region is CASSRAGGHRQYF. DNA for the CDR3: TGTGCCAGCAGTCGCGCAGGGGGCCATAGGCAGTACTTC.

The CDR3 sequence: CASSIPLYRELPEAFF. CDR3 DNA sequence: TGTGCCAGCAGCATACCTCTATACAGGGAATTGCCTGAAGCTTTCTTT. The chain joins TRBV7-9 to TRBJ1-1; weak D call: TRBD1 (6 bases). The CDR3 extends over 16 amino acids. V was cut by 5 bases and J by 6 bases, with 22 bases left in between. The germline V gene has CDR1 SEHNR and CDR2 FQNEAQ (reference sequence).

The chain links TRBV28 to TRBJ2-7, with 12 bases that match TRBD1. The V segment lost 9 bases and the J segment 7 bases; nucleotides outside the gene matches: 7. The CDR3 consists of 13 residues. Germline values: CDR1 MDHEN, CDR2 SYDVKM. This CDR3 is CASMGQGAWEQYF. Here the CDR3 DNA reads TGTGCCAGTATGGGACAGGGGGCTTGGGAGCAGTACTTC.

The rearrangement links TRBV6-5 to TRBJ1-1; D is uncertain. This CDR3 spans 14 amino acids. Germline values: CDR1 MNHEY, CDR2 SVGAGI. V lost 5 bases, J lost 4 bases, and 14 bases lay in between. In nucleotides, the CDR3 is TGTGCCAGCAGTCCCCTGGGAGGGCTCACTGAAGCTTTCTTT. Its translation: CASSPLGGLTEAFF.

V is TRBV19 and J is TRBJ1-5, with D possibly TRBD1 on 6 matching bases. V was cut by 3 bases and J by 5 bases, with 11 bases left in between. CDR1 is LNHDA, CDR2 SQIVND, per germline (reference sequence). This CDR3 comprises 14 residues. CDR3 sequence: CASSIRQEDQPQHF. As DNA, the CDR3 is TGTGCCAGTAGTATTAGACAGGAGGATCAGCCCCAGCATTTT.

The chain combines TRBV30 with TRBJ1-2; 7 nucleotides match TRBD1. The trim removed 8 bases at V and 0 bases at J, leaving 6 bases unmatched. The CDR3 consists of 13 residues. Germline values: CDR1 GTSNPN, CDR2 SVGIG (reference sequence). CDR3 protein: CARSGTANYGYTF. The DNA of the CDR3 is TGTGCCCGCTCCGGGACAGCTAACTATGGCTACACCTTC.

This chain links TRBV6-1 with TRBJ2-5; 7 nucleotides agree with TRBD2. The CDR3 is 15 residues long. Germline trimming cut 6 bases from V and 3 bases from J; bases unmatched to any gene: 10. Germline CDR1 reads MNHNS; CDR2 reads SASEGT. The DNA of the CDR3 is TGTGCCAGCAGCGGACTAGAGGGAGGTGAAGAGACCCAGTACTTC. Protein sequence: CASSGLEGGEETQYF.

The V call is TRBV7-2, the J call TRBJ2-3; TRBD2 matches 9 bases. V lost 5 bases, J lost 4 bases, and 7 bases stayed unmatched. Germline assignment: CDR1 SGHTA and CDR2 FQGNSA. The CDR3 covers 15 residues. This CDR3 reads CASSAVAGAADTQYF. The CDR3 nucleotides are TGTGCCAGCAGCGCAGTAGCGGGAGCTGCAGATACGCAGTATTTT.

In DNA form, the CDR3 reads TGTGCCAGCAGTTTCGGGGGCGAGCAGTACTTC. This gives the protein CASSFGGEQYF. The V and J genes are TRBV27 and TRBJ2-7, with a tentative D call TRBD2 (6 bases). Germline CDR1 is MNHEY and CDR2 is SMNVEV (reference sequence). The CDR3 is 11 residues long. Trimming removed 3 bases from V and 6 bases from J, with 6 bases in between.

V usage is TRBV10-3 and J usage is TRBJ2-7, with D possibly being TRBD2 (6 bases). V lost 9 bases, J lost 4 bases, and 7 bases lay in between. The CDR3 length is 10 residues. Germline V gene data show CDR1 as ENHRY and CDR2 as SYGVKD. The CDR3 loop reads CAIGLYEQYF. CDR3 DNA: TGTGCCATTGGACTATACGAGCAGTACTTC.

The J gene is TRBJ1-2, the V gene TRBV15, with 8 bases matching TRBD1. Germline V CDR1 and CDR2: LNHNV, YYDKDF (reference sequence). CDR3 length equals 19 residues. V trimming: 0 bases; J trimming: 2 bases; junction bases outside the gene matches: 14. CDR3 nucleotide sequence: TGTGCCACCAGCAGAGATTCCCCTGGACAGGGAGGTCCCAACTATGGCTACACCTTC. Residues: CATSRDSPGQGGPNYGYTF. The full variable domain, rest sourced from reference TRBV15 and TRBJ1-2, is DAMVIQNPRYQVTQFGKPVTLSCSQTLNHNVMYWYQQKSSQAPKLLFHYYDKDFNNEADTPDNFQSRRPNTSFCFLDIRSPGLGDTAMYLCATSRDSPGQGGPNYGYTFGSGTRLTVV.

The chain couples TRBV4-2 to TRBJ2-5; 9 bases are a match to TRBD2. Germline loops: CDR1 LGHNA, CDR2 YNFKEQ. Trimming removed 4 bases from V and 2 bases from J; junction bases left unmatched: 5. This CDR3 spans 15 amino acids. CDR3 DNA sequence: TGTGCCAGCAGCCTGACTAGCGGAGCACAAGAGACCCAGTACTTC. It is translated as CASSLTSGAQETQYF.

The rearrangement uses TRBV5-1 and TRBJ2-5; the D gene is possibly TRBD2 (5 bases). V was cut by 0 bases and J by 5 bases, with 17 bases left in between. Germline CDR1 SGHRS, CDR2 YFSETQ. The CDR3 spans 16 residues. As DNA, the CDR3 is TGCGCCAGCAGCTTGGATCCTGCGGGCTTGGGGGAGACCCAGTACTTC. The encoded protein is CASSLDPAGLGETQYF.

This clone occurred many times. V and J are TRBV10-3 and TRBJ1-1, with D unclear. The germline gives CDR1 ENHRY, CDR2 SYGVKD. The CDR3 runs to 11 residues. V dropped 10 bases and J dropped 1 base, with 7 bases sitting between them. The CDR3 protein is CATEGNTEAFF. The CDR3 bases are TGTGCCACGGAGGGGAACACTGAAGCTTTCTTT.

The chain uses TRBV6-4 and TRBJ1-1, with D possibly matching TRBD1 (5 bases). Germline V gene lookup returns CDR1 MRHNA and CDR2 SNTAGT. The CDR3 covers 15 residues. Trimming removed 3 bases from V and 6 bases from J, with 17 bases in between. The CDR3 protein is CASSETTGGRAEAFF. The CDR3 DNA sequence: TGTGCCAGCAGTGAGACCACGGGGGGGAGGGCTGAAGCTTTCTTT.

This chain connects TRBV4-3 to TRBJ1-6; 7 bases are a match to TRBD1. From germline, CDR1 is LGHNA and CDR2 YSLEER. The CDR3 sequence is 17 residues long. After removal of 4 bases from V and 7 bases from J, the junction contained 13 bases not matched to a gene. The CDR3 here is CASSPDIPGGWNSPLHF. The DNA of the CDR3 is TGCGCCAGCAGCCCAGATATCCCAGGGGGATGGAATTCACCCCTCCACTTT.

Written as DNA, the CDR3 is TGTGCCAGCAGCTTAGAAGGGGGACTAGCGGACTACAATGAGCAGTTCTTC. Its protein is CASSLEGGLADYNEQFF. The J gene is TRBJ2-1, the V gene TRBV7-6, with TRBD2 matching 11 bases. The germline CDR1 and CDR2 sequences are SGHVS and FNYEAQ. The CDR3 spans 17 residues. V shed 1 base and J 3 bases; nucleotides not matched to a gene: 5.

The rearrangement joins TRBV9 to TRBJ2-1; TRBD2 aligns across 11 bases. The ends lost 4 bases at V and 9 bases at J; junction bases unmatched: 9. Germline V gives CDR1 SGDLS, CDR2 YYNGEE. This CDR3 comprises 15 residues. The CDR3 here is CASSHGTSGQVEQFF. The CDR3 DNA reads as TGTGCCAGCAGCCACGGGACTAGCGGACAGGTTGAGCAGTTCTTC.

This clone was seen more than once but under ten times. The V gene is TRBV2, the J gene TRBJ2-4, with 7 bases that match TRBD2. The CDR3 spans 13 residues. Germline CDR1 SNHLY, CDR2 FYNNEI. The V and J ends lost 6 bases and 6 bases, in that order; junction bases with no gene match: 5. The CDR3 DNA follows: TGTGCCAGCAGCTCGAGCGGGGTAAACATTCAGTACTTC. It encodes CASSSSGVNIQYF.

The rearrangement links TRBV4-1 to TRBJ2-5; 9 bases match TRBD1. CDR3 size: 15 residues. With 0 bases clipped from V and 9 bases from J, the junction kept 8 bases outside the gene matches. Germline loops: CDR1 MGHRA, CDR2 YSYEKL. The CDR3 is CASSQDRGTGRAQYF. The CDR3 region has the DNA TGCGCCAGCAGCCAAGATCGAGGGACAGGGCGGGCCCAGTACTTC.

In DNA form, the CDR3 reads TGTGCCAGCAGCCTAGACAGGGGCGGCGATCAGCCCCAGCATTTT. This translates into CASSLDRGGDQPQHF. The chain has TRBV28 and TRBJ1-5; 8 bases are shared with TRBD1. Germline trimming cut 6 bases from V and 5 bases from J; bases unmatched to any gene: 9. The CDR3 consists of 15 residues. Germline CDR1 and CDR2: MDHEN and SYDVKM.

V gene TRBV6-6 combines with J gene TRBJ2-7; 12 bases map to TRBD2. Germline CDR1 and CDR2: MNHNY and SVGAGI (reference sequence). J was trimmed by 5 bases and V by 0 bases; bases with no gene match: 5. CDR3 size: 16 residues. CDR3 nucleotides: TGTGCCAGCAGTTACTCCCCGACTAGCGGGGGCCACGAGCAGTACTTC. Translating gives CASSYSPTSGGHEQYF.

This rearrangement joins TRBV28 to TRBJ2-1; 10 nucleotides line up with TRBD2. Germline loops: CDR1 MDHEN, CDR2 SYDVKM. There are 17 residues in the CDR3. With 3 bases clipped from V and 0 bases from J, the junction kept 5 bases outside the gene matches. This chain's CDR3 is CASSFGGTSDSYNEQFF. The CDR3 coding sequence is TGTGCCAGCAGTTTTGGAGGGACTAGCGACTCCTACAATGAGCAGTTCTTC.

This clone has just a few counts. The genes are TRBV19 and TRBJ2-2; 8 bases map to TRBD1. This CDR3 is 14 amino acids long. CDR1 is LNHDA, CDR2 SQIVND, per germline (reference sequence). V shed 3 bases and J 6 bases; nucleotides not matched to a gene: 3. CDR3 nucleotides: TGTGCCAGTAGTATCCGACAGGGGCCCGGGGAGCTGTTTTTT. It translates to CASSIRQGPGELFF.

The V and J genes are TRBV5-4 and TRBJ2-7, with 7 nucleotides matching TRBD2. Per the germline V gene, CDR1 is SGHNT and CDR2 is YYREEE (reference sequence). V shed 4 bases and J 4 bases; nucleotides not matched to a gene: 11. The CDR3 loop spans 15 amino acids. CDR3 residues: CASSLSGGNSYEQYF. The CDR3 DNA is TGTGCCAGCAGCCTGTCGGGGGGTAATAGTTACGAGCAGTACTTC.